The TCR beta chain under discussion was sequenced for a study of CD8+CD57+ T cells in acquired aplastic anemia. Study-level information: The DNA of sorted CD4+ and CD8+ cells averaged approximately 2.9 ug.

CD8+CD57+ cell expansion had been shown by flow cytometry in patients chosen for sequencing. The patients, all of them, had severe acquired aplastic anemia. Blood samples were obtained from patients who had received no prior therapy. A note on this clonotype: Its antigen is as yet unknown.

Genomic DNA provided the template from which TCR beta VDJ and CDR3 profiles were obtained. TCRdb processed the reads anew with MiXCR; each CDR3 protein has one entry. The table lists 150,000 to 200,000 distinct CDR3 sequences, 70% to 80% of them singletons. The CDR3 length is 15 residues. The germline V gene has CDR1 SEHNR and CDR2 FQNEAQ (reference sequence). The J segment lost 1 base and the V segment lost 6 bases, leaving 8 bases of the junction unmatched. Study findings and constraints: Shared by patients and controls, 25 to 30 CD8+ CDR3s were abundant in patients.

The gene calls are TRBV7-9 and TRBJ2-7; 8 bases are a match to TRBD1. The source of this sequence is a human donor with aplastic anemia. Sequencing was performed on sorted CD4+, CD8+, or CD8+CD57+ T cells (not recorded which) from PBMCs. CDR3 DNA sequence: TGTGCCAGCAGGTTCAGGGACAGGTCGTCCTACGAGCAGTACTTC. Translation: CASRFRDRSSYEQYF.